A single sample is the source of the 19 T cell receptor beta chains below, sequenced in a study of T cell responses to AZD1222 COVID-19 vaccine. The repertoire was sequenced with immunoSEQ multiplex PCR; TCRdb's copy has only in-frame clones and lacks some. The table includes about 120,000 clones, about nine tenths detected once. Sample: peripheral blood, taken on day 0 of AZD1222 vaccination. Receptors were obtained from an adult in good health.

DNA for the CDR3: TGCGCCAGCAGCTTGCTGGGATGGGGCACTGAAGCTTTCTTT. Encoded protein: CASSLLGWGTEAFF. The chain is built from TRBV5-1 and TRBJ1-1; D is unresolved. Trimming pared 1 base from V and 4 bases from J, leaving 11 bases between. Per the germline V gene, CDR1 is SGHRS and CDR2 is YFSETQ. The CDR3 totals 14 residues. The full variable domain, with the rest looked up from reference TRBV5-1 and TRBJ1-1, is KAGVTQTPRYLIKTRGQQVTLSCSPISGHRSVSWYQQTPGQGLQFLFEYFSETQRNKGNFPGRFSGRQFSNSRSEMNVSTLELGDSALYLCASSLLGWGTEAFFGQGTRLTVV.

The CDR3 region is CASSQLSVGSMNTEAFF. DNA of the CDR3: TGCGCCAGCAGCCAATTATCCGTCGGATCTATGAACACTGAAGCTTTCTTT. The chain is built from TRBV4-1 and TRBJ1-1; D is unresolved. The CDR3 totals 17 residues. Germline CDR1 MGHRA, CDR2 YSYEKL. With 2 bases removed from V and 0 bases from J, the gap between germline ends came to 16 bases.

This chain joins TRBV7-9 and TRBJ2-1; D is perhaps TRBD2 (5 bases). The CDR3 is 16 residues long. V was clipped by 4 bases and J by 7 bases, with 20 bases between them. Germline V lookup: CDR1 SEHNR, CDR2 FQNEAQ (reference sequence). CDR3: CASSSPEGVFRNEQFF. CDR3 DNA: TGTGCCAGCAGCTCCCCCGAGGGCGTTTTTAGGAATGAGCAGTTCTTC.

The gene calls are TRBV11-3 and TRBJ1-3, with D perhaps TRBD1 (5 bases). The germline V and J ends were trimmed by 2 bases and 4 bases, with 12 bases remaining between them. From germline, CDR1 is SGHNT and CDR2 YENEEA. The CDR3 is made up of 15 amino acids. CDR3 loop: CASSLKGAEGNTIYF. In DNA form, the CDR3 reads TGTGCCAGCAGCTTAAAAGGGGCTGAAGGAAACACCATATATTTT. Looking up the rest from reference TRBV11-3 and TRBJ1-3 gives the full variable domain: EAGVVQSPRYKIIEKKQPVAFWCNPISGHNTLYWYLQNLGQGPELLIRYENEEAVDDSQLPKDRFSAERLKGVDSTLKIQPAELGDSAVYLCASSLKGAEGNTIYFGEGSWLTVV.

This chain links TRBV7-2 with TRBJ2-5; 9 nucleotides line up with TRBD2. The germline CDR1 and CDR2 sequences are SGHTA and FQGNSA. V dropped 2 bases and J dropped 1; count of bases not matched to a gene: 2. The CDR3 length is 15 residues. CDR3 sequence reads: CASSLLAGSQETQYF. In DNA form, the CDR3 reads TGTGCCAGCAGCTTACTAGCGGGGTCCCAAGAGACCCAGTACTTC. The full variable domain, with the rest looked up from reference TRBV7-2 and TRBJ2-5, is GAGVSQSPSNKVTEKGKDVELRCDPISGHTALYWYRQSLGQGLEFLIYFQGNSAPDKSGLPSDRFSAERTGGSVSTLTIQRTQQEDSAVYLCASSLLAGSQETQYFGPGTRLLVL.

The V call is TRBV12-3 or TRBV12-4, the J call TRBJ2-5, with D possibly being TRBD2 (6 bases). The CDR3 contains 13 residues. Trimming took 5 bases from V and 5 from J, leaving 12 bases between them. The CDR3 nucleotides read TGTGCCAGCAGTCCGGGGGTCGGGGAGACCCAGTACTTC. Translated, it gives CASSPGVGETQYF.

This clone was seen only once. The chain is built from TRBV2 and TRBJ1-2; maybe TRBD1 (5 bases). V was shortened by 6 bases and J by 4 bases, with 24 bases between the two germline ends. Per germline, CDR1 SNHLY and CDR2 FYNNEI. This CDR3 spans 17 amino acids. CDR3 in DNA: TGTGCCAGCAGCCTCACGGAGCAGGGCCTACCGTCCTATGGCTACACCTTC. Translated, it gives CASSLTEQGLPSYGYTF.

V usage is TRBV5-1 and J usage is TRBJ1-4; TRBD1 matches 7 bases. The CDR3 covers 18 residues. Germline loops: CDR1 SGHRS, CDR2 YFSETQ. J was trimmed by 0 bases and V by 3 bases; bases with no gene match: 11. CDR3 sequence: CASSSPAGQGATNEKLFF. CDR3 in DNA: TGCGCCAGCAGCTCCCCGGCAGGGCAGGGGGCAACTAATGAAAAACTGTTTTTT.

J is TRBJ1-2 and V is TRBV5-1; maybe TRBD1 (6 bases). Trimming shortened V by 3 bases and J by 8 bases, and 20 bases separated the two germline ends. The germline gives CDR1 SGHRS, CDR2 YFSETQ. The CDR3 is 15 amino acids. The CDR3 spells CASSWKGEARAGYTF. The DNA of the CDR3 is TGCGCCAGCAGCTGGAAGGGGGAAGCAAGAGCCGGCTACACCTTC.

J is TRBJ1-1 and V is TRBV19; 9 bases match TRBD1. The CDR3 has 14 residues. V gave up 4 bases and J gave up 6 bases; unmatched junction bases: 6. Germline CDR1 reads LNHDA; CDR2 reads SQIVND (reference sequence). CDR3 region: CASSSRDRVAEAFF. CDR3 nucleotides: TGTGCCAGTAGTAGCCGGGACAGGGTCGCTGAAGCTTTCTTT.

J is TRBJ1-2 and V is TRBV29-1; 7 nucleotides match TRBD1. Germline trimming cut 0 bases from V and 4 bases from J; bases unmatched to any gene: 2. In germline, CDR1 is SQVTM, CDR2 ANQGSEA. The CDR3 covers 13 residues. In DNA, the CDR3 is TGCAGCGTTGAAGATGGGACAGCCTATGGCTACACCTTC. Its translation: CSVEDGTAYGYTF.

J is TRBJ1-1 and V is TRBV10-1; D is possibly TRBD1 (5 bases). The ends were cut back, 6 bases at V and 11 bases at J, with 16 bases in the middle. Per the germline V gene, CDR1 is WNHNN and CDR2 is SYGVQD (reference sequence). CDR3 size: 12 residues. CDR3 nucleotide sequence: TGCGCCAGCAGCAACCGGGGGTTTGGGGCTTTCTTT. Translation: CASSNRGFGAFF.

The V and J genes are TRBV7-6 and TRBJ2-5; 9 bases agree with TRBD2. Germline V CDR1 and CDR2: SGHVS, FNYEAQ. J was trimmed by 0 bases and V by 1 base; bases with no gene match: 3. The CDR3 consists of 16 residues. The CDR3 loop is CASSLVAGVNQETQYF. The DNA of the CDR3 is TGTGCCAGCAGCTTAGTAGCGGGGGTTAACCAAGAGACCCAGTACTTC.

The V gene is TRBV11-2, the J gene TRBJ2-5; tentatively, D is TRBD1 (5 bases). Per germline, CDR1 SGHAT and CDR2 FQNNGV. The CDR3 covers 16 residues. The V gene lost 4 bases and the J gene lost 4 bases, with 19 bases spanning the gap. The DNA for the CDR3 is TGTGCCAGCAGCTGGGGCGATTCTAACTACCGAGAGACCCAGTACTTC. It codes for CASSWGDSNYRETQYF. The full variable domain, in which reference TRBV11-2 and TRBJ2-5 provide the parts outside the CDR3, is EAGVAQSPRYKIIEKRQSVAFWCNPISGHATLYWYQQILGQGPKLLIQFQNNGVVDDSQLPKDRFSAERLKGVDSTLKIQPAKLEDSAVYLCASSWGDSNYRETQYFGPGTRLLVL.

This clone appeared a single time. The rearrangement joins TRBV19 to TRBJ1-2; 9 bases align to TRBD1. Germline CDR1 is LNHDA and CDR2 is SQIVND (reference sequence). J was trimmed by 10 bases and V by 7 bases; bases with no gene match: 16. The CDR3 spans 15 residues. The CDR3 loop is CASKGLGQGGPDYTF. The CDR3 DNA reads as TGTGCCAGTAAGGGTCTGGGACAGGGTGGTCCGGACTACACCTTC.

The chain uses TRBV9 and TRBJ2-1; 9 bases fit TRBD2. The CDR3 runs to 15 residues. From germline, CDR1 is SGDLS and CDR2 YYNGEE. V dropped 0 bases and J dropped 7; count of bases not matched to a gene: 5. CDR3 loop: CASSVVAGERNEQFF. The CDR3 region has the DNA TGTGCCAGCAGCGTAGTAGCGGGGGAGAGGAATGAGCAGTTCTTC.

The chain is built from TRBV10-3 and TRBJ1-4; D is unresolved. This CDR3 is built from 13 residues. Trimming shortened V by 8 bases and J by 5 bases, and 12 bases separated the two germline ends. Germline V lookup: CDR1 ENHRY, CDR2 SYGVKD. The DNA for the CDR3 is TGTGCCATCTCTTCCCCTTTAAATGAAAAACTGTTTTTT. It is translated as CAISSPLNEKLFF.

This clone was counted a single time. This chain joins TRBV18 and TRBJ1-5; D ambiguous. The length of the CDR3 is 14 residues. V lost 6 bases and J lost 3, with 12 bases in between. Germline assignment: CDR1 KGHSH and CDR2 LQKENI. The CDR3 protein is CASSPDGYNQPQHF. The CDR3 nucleotides read TGTGCCAGCTCCCCGGACGGTTACAATCAGCCCCAGCATTTT.

V and J are TRBV13 and TRBJ1-3, with TRBD1 as a possible D gene (6 bases). Germline assignment: CDR1 PRHDT and CDR2 FYEKMQ (reference sequence). The CDR3 is 16 amino acids. The V end was cut by 3 bases, the J end by 5 bases, with 17 bases between. The CDR3 coding sequence is TGTGCCAGCAGCTTCGGACAGATAAATCTCAGAAACACCATATATTTT. This encodes CASSFGQINLRNTIYF.